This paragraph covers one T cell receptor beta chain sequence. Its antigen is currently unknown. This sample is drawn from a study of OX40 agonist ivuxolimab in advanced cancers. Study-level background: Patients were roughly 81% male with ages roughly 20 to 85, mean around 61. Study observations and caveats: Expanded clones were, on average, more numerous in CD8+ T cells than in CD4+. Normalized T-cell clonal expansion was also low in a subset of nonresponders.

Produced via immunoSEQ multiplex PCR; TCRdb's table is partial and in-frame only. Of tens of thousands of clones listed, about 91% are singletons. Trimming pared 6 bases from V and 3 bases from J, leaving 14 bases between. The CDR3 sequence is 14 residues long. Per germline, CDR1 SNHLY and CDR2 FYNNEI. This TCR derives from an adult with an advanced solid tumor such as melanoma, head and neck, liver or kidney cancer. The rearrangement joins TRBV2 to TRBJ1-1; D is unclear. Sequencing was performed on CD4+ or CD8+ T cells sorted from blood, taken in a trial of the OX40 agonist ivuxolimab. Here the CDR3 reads CASRGPNGYTEAFF. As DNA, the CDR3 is TGTGCCAGCAGAGGACCCAACGGTTACACTGAAGCTTTCTTT.